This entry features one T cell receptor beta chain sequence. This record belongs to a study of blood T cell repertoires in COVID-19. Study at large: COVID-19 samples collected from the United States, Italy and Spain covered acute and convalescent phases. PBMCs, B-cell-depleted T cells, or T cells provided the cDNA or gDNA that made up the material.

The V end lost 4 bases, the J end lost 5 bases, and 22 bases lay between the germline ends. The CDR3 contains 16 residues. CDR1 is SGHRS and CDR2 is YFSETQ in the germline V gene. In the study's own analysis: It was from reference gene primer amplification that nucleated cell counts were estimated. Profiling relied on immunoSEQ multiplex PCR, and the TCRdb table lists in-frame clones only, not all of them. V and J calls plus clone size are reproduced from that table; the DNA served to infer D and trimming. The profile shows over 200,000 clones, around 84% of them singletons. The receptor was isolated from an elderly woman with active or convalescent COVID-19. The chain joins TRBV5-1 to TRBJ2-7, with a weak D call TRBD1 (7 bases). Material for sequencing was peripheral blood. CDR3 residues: CASSPGSGDRQDEQYF. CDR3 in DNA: TGCGCCAGCAGCCCTGGCTCGGGGGACAGACAGGACGAGCAGTACTTC.